The clone carrying this T cell receptor beta chain has just a few counts. The sample is drawn from a study of human T cells and chemical hapten exposure. TCRdb re-called the RACE reads with MiXCR, one entry per CDR3 protein. The sample has approximately 260,000 distinct CDR3 sequences, roughly 7.7% seen once. Time point of the sample: pre-sensitization, week 0. Treatment indicated: therapeutic diphenylcyclopropenone sensitization with weekly scalp DPC. The TCR was taken from a man between 18 and 35 years old with alopecia areata. Some clones in this sample may be carry-over from other donors' samples. This sample comprised whole blood, obtained in connection with sensitization to the hapten diphenylcyclopropenone (DPC).

The DNA of the CDR3 is TGTGCTAGTGGTCCTAGCGGGGGCTACAATGAGCAGTTCTTC. Its translation: CASGPSGGYNEQFF. V usage is TRBV12-5 and J usage is TRBJ2-1, with 10 nucleotides matching TRBD2. Germline V gives CDR1 LGHNT, CDR2 FRNRAP. Trimming took 5 bases from V and 3 from J; bases not matched to a gene: 1. There are 14 residues in the CDR3. The full variable domain, in which reference TRBV12-5 and TRBJ2-1 provide the parts outside the CDR3, is DARVTQTPRHKVTEMGQEVTMRCQPILGHNTVFWYRQTMMQGLELLAYFRNRAPLDDSGMPKDRFSAEMPDATLATLKIQPSEPRDSAVYFCASGPSGGYNEQFFGPGTRLTVL.